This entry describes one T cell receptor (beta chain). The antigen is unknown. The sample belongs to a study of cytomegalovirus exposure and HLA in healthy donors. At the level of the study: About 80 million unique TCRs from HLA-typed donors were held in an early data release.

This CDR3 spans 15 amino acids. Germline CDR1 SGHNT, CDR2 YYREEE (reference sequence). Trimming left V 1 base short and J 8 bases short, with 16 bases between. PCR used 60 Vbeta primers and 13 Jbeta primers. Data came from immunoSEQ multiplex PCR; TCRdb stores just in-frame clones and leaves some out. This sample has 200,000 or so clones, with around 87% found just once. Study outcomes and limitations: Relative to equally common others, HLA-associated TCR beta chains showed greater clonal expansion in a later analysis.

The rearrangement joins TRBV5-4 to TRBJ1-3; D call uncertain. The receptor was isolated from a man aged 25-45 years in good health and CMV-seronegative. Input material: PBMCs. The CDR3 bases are TGTGCCAGCAGCTTGTCGGGGTCTTTCGGGGACACCATATATTTT. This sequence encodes CASSLSGSFGDTIYF.